This paragraph covers one T cell receptor (beta chain) sequence. The antigen remains undetermined. This sample stems from a study of cytomegalovirus exposure and HLA in healthy donors. Overall study findings and caveats: The dataset shows that most TCR sequences were rare, while some public TCRs occurred in many donors. The classifier reportedly diagnosed cytomegalovirus status with high sensitivity and specificity.

The donors were part of the validation cohort of some 120 subjects. That cohort was separate from the first cohort, which comprised 670 or so subjects. Clones were sequenced by immunoSEQ multiplex PCR, and TCRdb holds only the in-frame ones, with some missing. The sample contains 70,000 or so clones, around 94% of which appear only once. The V and J ends lost 6 bases and 4 bases respectively, with 10 bases between them. The CDR3 has 13 amino acids. Germline values: CDR1 MNHEY, CDR2 SMNVEV (reference sequence). The sample was PBMCs. This clonotype was obtained from a young man in good health and CMV-seropositive. This chain joins TRBV27 and TRBJ1-5, with unresolved D. Here the CDR3 DNA reads TGTGCCAGCAGCGGGGTAATGAATCAGCCCCAGCATTTT. Residues: CASSGVMNQPQHF.